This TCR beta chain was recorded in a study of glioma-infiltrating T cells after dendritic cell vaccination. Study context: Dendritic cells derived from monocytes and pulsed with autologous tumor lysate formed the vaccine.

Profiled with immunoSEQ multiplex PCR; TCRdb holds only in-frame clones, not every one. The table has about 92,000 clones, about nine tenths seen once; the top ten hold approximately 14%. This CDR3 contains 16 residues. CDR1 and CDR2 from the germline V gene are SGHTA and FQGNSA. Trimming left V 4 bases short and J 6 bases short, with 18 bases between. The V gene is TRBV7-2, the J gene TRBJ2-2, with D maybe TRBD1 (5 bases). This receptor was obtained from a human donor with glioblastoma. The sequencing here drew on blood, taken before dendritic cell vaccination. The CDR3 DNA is TGTGCCAGCAGCTCGCAGGGTGAGGTAGTGGCCGGGGAGCTGTTTTTT. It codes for CASSSQGEVVAGELFF.